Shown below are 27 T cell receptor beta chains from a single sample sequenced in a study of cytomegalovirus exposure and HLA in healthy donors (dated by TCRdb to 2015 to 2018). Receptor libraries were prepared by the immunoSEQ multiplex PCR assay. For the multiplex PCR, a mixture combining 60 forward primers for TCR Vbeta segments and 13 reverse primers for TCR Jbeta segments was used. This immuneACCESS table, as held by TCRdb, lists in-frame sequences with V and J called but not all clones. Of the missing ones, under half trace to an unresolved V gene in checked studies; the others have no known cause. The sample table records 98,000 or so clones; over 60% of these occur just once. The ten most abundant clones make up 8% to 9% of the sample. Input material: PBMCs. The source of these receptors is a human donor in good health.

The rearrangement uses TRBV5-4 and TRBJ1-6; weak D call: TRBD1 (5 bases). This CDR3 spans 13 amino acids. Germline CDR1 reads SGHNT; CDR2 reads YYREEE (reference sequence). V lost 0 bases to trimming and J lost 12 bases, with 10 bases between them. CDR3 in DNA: TGTGCCAGCAGCTTGGAGGGGATAAGACCCCTCCACTTT. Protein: CASSLEGIRPLHF.

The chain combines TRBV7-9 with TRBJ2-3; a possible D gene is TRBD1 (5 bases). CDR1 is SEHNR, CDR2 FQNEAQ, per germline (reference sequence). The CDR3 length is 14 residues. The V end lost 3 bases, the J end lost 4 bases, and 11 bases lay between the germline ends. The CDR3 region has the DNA TGTGCCAGCAGCTTTGGGGCTTCCCCAGATACGCAGTATTTT. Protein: CASSFGASPDTQYF.

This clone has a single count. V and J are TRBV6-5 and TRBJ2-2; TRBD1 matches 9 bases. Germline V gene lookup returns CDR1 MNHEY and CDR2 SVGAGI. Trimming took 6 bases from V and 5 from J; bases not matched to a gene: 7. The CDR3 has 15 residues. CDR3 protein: CASRGTGSDTGELFF. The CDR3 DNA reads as TGTGCCAGCAGGGGGACAGGGTCAGATACCGGGGAGCTGTTTTTT.

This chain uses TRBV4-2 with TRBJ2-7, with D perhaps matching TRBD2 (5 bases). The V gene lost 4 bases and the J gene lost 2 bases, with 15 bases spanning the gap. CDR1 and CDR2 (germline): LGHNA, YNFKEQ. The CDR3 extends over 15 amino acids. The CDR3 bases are TGTGCCAGCAGCCCTACCTTCGCAGCGGCCTACGAGCAGTACTTC. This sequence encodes CASSPTFAAAYEQYF.

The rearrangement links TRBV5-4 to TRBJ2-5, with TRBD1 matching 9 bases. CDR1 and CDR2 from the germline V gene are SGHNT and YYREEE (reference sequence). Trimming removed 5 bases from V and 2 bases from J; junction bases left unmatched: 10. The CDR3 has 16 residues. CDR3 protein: CASSSPGTGTQETQYF. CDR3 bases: TGTGCCAGCAGTTCGCCCGGGACAGGGACTCAAGAGACCCAGTACTTC.

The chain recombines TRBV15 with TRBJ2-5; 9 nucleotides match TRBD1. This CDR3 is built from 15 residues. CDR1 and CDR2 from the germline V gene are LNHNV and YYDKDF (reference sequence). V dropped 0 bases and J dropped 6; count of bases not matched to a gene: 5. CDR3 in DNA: TGTGCCACCAGCAGAGATCGGGGACAGGGCCAGACCCAGTACTTC. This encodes CATSRDRGQGQTQYF.

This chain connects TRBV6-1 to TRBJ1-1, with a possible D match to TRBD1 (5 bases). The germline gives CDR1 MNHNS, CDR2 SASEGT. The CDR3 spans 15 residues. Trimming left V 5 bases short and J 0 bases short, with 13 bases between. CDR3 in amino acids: CASSPLAGMNTEAFF. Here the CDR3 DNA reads TGTGCCAGCAGTCCCTTAGCAGGGATGAACACTGAAGCTTTCTTT.

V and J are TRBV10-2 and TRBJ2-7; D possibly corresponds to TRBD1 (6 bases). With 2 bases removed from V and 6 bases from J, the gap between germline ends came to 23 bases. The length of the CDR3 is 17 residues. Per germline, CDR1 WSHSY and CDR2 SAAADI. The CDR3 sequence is CASSEAINRDPLSEQYF. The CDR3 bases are TGCGCCAGCAGTGAGGCCATAAACAGGGACCCTCTCAGCGAGCAGTACTTC.

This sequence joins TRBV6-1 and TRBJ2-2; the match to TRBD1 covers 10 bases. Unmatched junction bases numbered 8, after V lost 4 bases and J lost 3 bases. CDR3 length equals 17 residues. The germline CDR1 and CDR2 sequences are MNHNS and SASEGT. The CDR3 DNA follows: TGTGCCAGCAGTGTCGGGACAGGGGTTCGCGACACCGGGGAGCTGTTTTTT. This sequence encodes CASSVGTGVRDTGELFF.

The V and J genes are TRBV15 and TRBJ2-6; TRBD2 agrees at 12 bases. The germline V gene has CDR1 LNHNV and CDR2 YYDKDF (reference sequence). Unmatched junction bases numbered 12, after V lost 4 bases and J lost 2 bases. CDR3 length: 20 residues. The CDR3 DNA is TGTGCCACCAGCACCACTAGACGGACTAGCGGGGACGCTGGGGCCAACGTCCTGACTTTC. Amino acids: CATSTTRRTSGDAGANVLTF.

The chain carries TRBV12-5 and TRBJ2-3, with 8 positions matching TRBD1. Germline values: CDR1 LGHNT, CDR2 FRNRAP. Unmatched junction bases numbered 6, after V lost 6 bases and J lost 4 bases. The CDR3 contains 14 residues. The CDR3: CASGLDRGADTQYF. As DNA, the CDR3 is TGTGCTAGTGGCCTTGACAGGGGCGCAGATACGCAGTATTTT.

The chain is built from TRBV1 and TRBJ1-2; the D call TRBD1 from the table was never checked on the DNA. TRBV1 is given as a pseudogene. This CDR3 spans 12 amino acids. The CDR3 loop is CTSSQLHLCYTF. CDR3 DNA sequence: TGCACCAGCAGCCAATTACATCTGTGCTACACCTTC.

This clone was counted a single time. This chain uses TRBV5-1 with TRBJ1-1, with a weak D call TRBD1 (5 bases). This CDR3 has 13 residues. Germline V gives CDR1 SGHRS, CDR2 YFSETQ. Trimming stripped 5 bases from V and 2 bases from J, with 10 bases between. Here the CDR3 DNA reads TGCGCCAGCAGTCCTACAGGAAACACTGAAGCTTTCTTT. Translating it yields CASSPTGNTEAFF.

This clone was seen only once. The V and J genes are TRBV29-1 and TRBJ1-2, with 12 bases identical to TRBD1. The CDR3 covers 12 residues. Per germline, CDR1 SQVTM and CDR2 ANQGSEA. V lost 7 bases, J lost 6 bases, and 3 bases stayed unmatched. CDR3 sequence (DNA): TGCAGCGGGGGACAGGGGGCAAATGGCTACACCTTC. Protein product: CSGGQGANGYTF. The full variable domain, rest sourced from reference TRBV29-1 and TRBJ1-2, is SAVISQKPSRDICQRGTSLTIQCQVDSQVTMMFWYRQQPGQSLTLIATANQGSEATYESGFVIDKFPISRPNLTFSTLTVSNMSPEDSSIYLCSGGQGANGYTFGSGTRLTVV.

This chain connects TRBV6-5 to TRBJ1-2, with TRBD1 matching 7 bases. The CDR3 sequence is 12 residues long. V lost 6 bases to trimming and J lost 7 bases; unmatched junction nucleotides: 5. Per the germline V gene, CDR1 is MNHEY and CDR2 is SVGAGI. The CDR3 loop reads CASSGTDRGYTF. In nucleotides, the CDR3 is TGTGCCAGCAGCGGGACAGACCGTGGCTACACCTTC.

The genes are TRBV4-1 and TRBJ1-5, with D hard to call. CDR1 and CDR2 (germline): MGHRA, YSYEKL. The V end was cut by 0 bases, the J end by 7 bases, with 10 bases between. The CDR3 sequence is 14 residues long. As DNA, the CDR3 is TGCGCCAGCAGCCAAGACAGGTTTTTGCAGCCCCAGCATTTT. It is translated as CASSQDRFLQPQHF.

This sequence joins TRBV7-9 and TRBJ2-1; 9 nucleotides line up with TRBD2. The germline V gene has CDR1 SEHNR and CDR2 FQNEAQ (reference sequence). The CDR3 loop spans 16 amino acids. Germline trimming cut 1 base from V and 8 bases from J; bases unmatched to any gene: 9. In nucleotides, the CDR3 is TGTGCCAGCAGCTTAGTGGGTGCGGGAGGGCTGGATGAGCAGTTCTTC. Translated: CASSLVGAGGLDEQFF.

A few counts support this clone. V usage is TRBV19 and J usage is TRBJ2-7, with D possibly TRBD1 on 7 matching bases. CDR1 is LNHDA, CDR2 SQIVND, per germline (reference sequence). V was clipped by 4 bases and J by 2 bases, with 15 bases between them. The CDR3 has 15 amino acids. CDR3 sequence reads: CASSRATGRTYEQYF. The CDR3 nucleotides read TGTGCCAGTAGTAGGGCGACAGGGAGGACCTACGAGCAGTACTTC. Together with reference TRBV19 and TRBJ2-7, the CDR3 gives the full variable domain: DGGITQSPKYLFRKEGQNVTLSCEQNLNHDAMYWYRQDPGQGLRLIYYSQIVNDFQKGDIAEGYSVSREKKESFPLTVTSAQKNPTAFYLCASSRATGRTYEQYFGPGTRLTVT.

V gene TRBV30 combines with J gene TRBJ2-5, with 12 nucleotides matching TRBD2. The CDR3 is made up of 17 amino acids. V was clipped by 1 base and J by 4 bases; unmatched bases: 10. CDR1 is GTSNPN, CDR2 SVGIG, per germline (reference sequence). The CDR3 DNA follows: TGTGCCTGGAGTGCAGATGGACTAGCGGGATATTTAGAGACCCAGTACTTC. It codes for CAWSADGLAGYLETQYF. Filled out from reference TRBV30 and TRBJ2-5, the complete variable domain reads SQTIHQWPATLVQPVGSPLSLECTVEGTSNPNLYWYRQAAGRGLQLLFYSVGIGQISSEVPQNLSASRPQDRQFILSSKKLLLSDSGFYLCAWSADGLAGYLETQYFGPGTRLLVL.

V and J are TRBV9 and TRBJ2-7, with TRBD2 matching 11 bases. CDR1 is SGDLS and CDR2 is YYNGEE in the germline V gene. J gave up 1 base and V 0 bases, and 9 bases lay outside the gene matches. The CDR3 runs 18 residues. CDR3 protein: CASSVGLAGGRPSYEQYF. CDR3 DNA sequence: TGTGCCAGCAGCGTAGGGCTAGCGGGAGGCCGACCTTCCTACGAGCAGTACTTC.

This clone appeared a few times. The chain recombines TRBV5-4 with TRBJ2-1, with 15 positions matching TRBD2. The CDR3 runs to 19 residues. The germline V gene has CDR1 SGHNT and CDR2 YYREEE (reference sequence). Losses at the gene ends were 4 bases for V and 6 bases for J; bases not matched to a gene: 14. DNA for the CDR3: TGTGCCAGCAGCGGGGTGGGTGGACTAGCGGGAGGGCCTTCCAATGAGCAGTTCTTC. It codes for CASSGVGGLAGGPSNEQFF.

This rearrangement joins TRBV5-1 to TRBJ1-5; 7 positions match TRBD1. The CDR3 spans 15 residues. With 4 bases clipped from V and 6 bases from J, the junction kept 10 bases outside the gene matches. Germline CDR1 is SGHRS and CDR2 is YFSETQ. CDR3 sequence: CASSPEGTAAQPQHF. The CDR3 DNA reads TGCGCCAGCAGCCCGGAAGGGACAGCGGCTCAGCCCCAGCATTTT. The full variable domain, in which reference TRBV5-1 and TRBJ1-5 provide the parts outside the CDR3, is KAGVTQTPRYLIKTRGQQVTLSCSPISGHRSVSWYQQTPGQGLQFLFEYFSETQRNKGNFPGRFSGRQFSNSRSEMNVSTLELGDSALYLCASSPEGTAAQPQHFGDGTRLSIL.

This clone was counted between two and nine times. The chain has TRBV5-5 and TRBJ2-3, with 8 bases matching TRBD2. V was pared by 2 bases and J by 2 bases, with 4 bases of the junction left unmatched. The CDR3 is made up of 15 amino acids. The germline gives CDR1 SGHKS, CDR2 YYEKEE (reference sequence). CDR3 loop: CASSFLRGVTDTQYF. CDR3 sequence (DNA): TGTGCCAGCAGCTTTTTGCGGGGGGTCACAGATACGCAGTATTTT.

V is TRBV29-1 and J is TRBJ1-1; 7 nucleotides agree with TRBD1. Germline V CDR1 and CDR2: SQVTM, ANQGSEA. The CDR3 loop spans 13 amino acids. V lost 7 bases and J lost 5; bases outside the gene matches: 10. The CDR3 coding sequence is TGCAGCGCGGGCCCAGGGGGAGCTACTGAAGCTTTCTTT. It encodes CSAGPGGATEAFF.

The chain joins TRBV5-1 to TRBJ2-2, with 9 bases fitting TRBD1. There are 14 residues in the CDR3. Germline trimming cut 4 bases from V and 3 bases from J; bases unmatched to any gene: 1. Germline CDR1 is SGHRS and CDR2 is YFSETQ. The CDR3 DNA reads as TGCGCCAGCAGCCGGACAGGGGACACCGGGGAGCTGTTTTTT. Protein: CASSRTGDTGELFF.

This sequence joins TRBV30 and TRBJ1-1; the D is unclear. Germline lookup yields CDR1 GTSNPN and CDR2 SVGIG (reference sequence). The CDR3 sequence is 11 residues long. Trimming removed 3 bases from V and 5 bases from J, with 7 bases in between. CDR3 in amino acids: CAWRRGTEAFF. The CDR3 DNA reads TGTGCCTGGAGACGGGGAACTGAAGCTTTCTTT.

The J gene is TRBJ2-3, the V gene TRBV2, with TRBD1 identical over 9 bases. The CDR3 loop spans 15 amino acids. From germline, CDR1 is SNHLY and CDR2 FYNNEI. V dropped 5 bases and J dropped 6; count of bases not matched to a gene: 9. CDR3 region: CASSFEQGAWDTQYF. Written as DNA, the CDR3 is TGTGCCAGCAGTTTCGAACAGGGGGCTTGGGATACGCAGTATTTT.